This TCR beta chain emerged from a study of CD8 T cells in ankylosing spondylitis. Study-wide results and limits: Significant enrichment of disease-linked clones was reported in matched ankylosing spondylitis synovial fluid. Ankylosing spondylitis blood appeared to be characterized by a TCR beta motif of 8 or 9 highly homologous variants. In peripheral blood, disease-linked CD8+ clones occurred at relatively low frequencies.

Construction of TCR beta libraries was performed using quantitative 5'-RACE with molecular barcodes. TCRdb re-called the 5' RACE reads through MiXCR, storing one row per CDR3 protein. The table shows some 340,000 distinct CDR3 sequences, with over 12% occurring only once. Of note for this clonotype: Its antigen is currently unknown.

V was shortened by 7 bases and J by 0 bases, with 9 bases between the two germline ends. Germline lookup yields CDR1 SQVTM and CDR2 ANQGSEA. The CDR3 has 12 amino acids. The chain employs TRBV29-1 and TRBJ2-5, with unresolved D. The source is a male donor with ankylosing spondylitis or in good health (not recorded which). The sample taken for sequencing was blood, either unsorted or a sorted T cell fraction (not recorded which). The CDR3 DNA is TGCAGCGGTTTCGGCTACCAAGAGACCCAGTACTTC. Its protein product is CSGFGYQETQYF.